Presented here are 21 T cell receptor beta chains from one specimen sequenced in a study of radiation and T cells in renal cell carcinoma. Sequencing used immunoSEQ multiplex PCR; TCRdb keeps in-frame clones, though not all of them. The sample holds just under 80,000 clones, about 86% seen once. Specified time point: blood 2 weeks post-SBRT. Indicated treatment: 15 Gy SBRT to primary tumor, nephrectomy 4 weeks later. The sample consisted of blood, taken from a patient whose treatment included radiotherapy and nephrectomy. The receptors originated from a woman aged 45-59 years with renal cell carcinoma.

This chain connects TRBV2 to TRBJ1-1; the D is unclear. This CDR3 has 15 residues. The V gene lost 3 bases and the J gene lost 1 base, with 12 bases spanning the gap. CDR1 is SNHLY and CDR2 is FYNNEI in the germline V gene. The CDR3 DNA sequence: TGTGCCAGCAGTGAGTACAGTGCAGCGAACACTGAAGCTTTCTTT. Translation: CASSEYSAANTEAFF.

V usage is TRBV4-3 and J usage is TRBJ1-2; TRBD1 matches 7 bases. The V segment lost 0 bases and the J segment 3 bases; nucleotides outside the gene matches: 7. The CDR3 has 16 residues. Germline V CDR1 and CDR2: LGHNA, YSLEER. The CDR3 DNA sequence: TGCGCCAGCAGCCAAGAATTGGCCAGGGGGGACTATGGCTACACCTTC. Translating gives CASSQELARGDYGYTF.

This chain uses TRBV5-1 with TRBJ2-5; TRBD1 might be the D (6 bases). The V gene lost 4 bases and the J gene lost 5 bases, with 15 bases spanning the gap. This CDR3 region has 14 residues. The germline gives CDR1 SGHRS, CDR2 YFSETQ. The CDR3 region is CASSHRAPGETQYF. CDR3 sequence (DNA): TGCGCCAGCAGCCACAGGGCTCCCGGGGAGACCCAGTACTTC.

Written as DNA, the CDR3 is TGTGCCAGCAGTGTCCCGGGACAGGGAGATACTGAAGCTTTCTTT. It specifies CASSVPGQGDTEAFF. The V gene is TRBV28, the J gene TRBJ1-1; 9 positions match TRBD1. Germline CDR1 MDHEN, CDR2 SYDVKM. The CDR3 is made up of 15 amino acids. J gave up 5 bases and V 5 bases, and 9 bases lay outside the gene matches.

J is TRBJ1-5 and V is TRBV28; no firm D call. Deletions cut 3 bases from V and 5 bases from J, with 11 bases between. The germline CDR1 and CDR2 sequences are MDHEN and SYDVKM. The CDR3 spans 14 residues. CDR3 sequence: CASSLRADYQPQHF. The CDR3 DNA reads as TGTGCCAGCAGTTTGAGGGCCGATTATCAGCCCCAGCATTTT.

V usage is TRBV2 and J usage is TRBJ2-6; no definite D call. The CDR3 is made up of 12 amino acids. The germline V and J ends were trimmed by 10 bases and 4 bases, with 8 bases remaining between them. Germline-derived CDR1 and CDR2 are SNHLY and FYNNEI. The CDR3 DNA sequence: TGTGCCACCAACCCCGGGGCCAACGTCCTGACTTTC. This sequence encodes CATNPGANVLTF. Full variable domain (rest looked up from reference TRBV2 and TRBJ2-6): EPEVTQTPSHQVTQMGQEVILRCVPISNHLYFYWYRQILGQKVEFLVSFYNNEISEKSEIFDDQFSVERPDGSNFTLKIRSTKLEDSAMYFCATNPGANVLTFGAGSRLTVL.

The chain uses TRBV27 and TRBJ1-2; D gene unclear. The CDR3 is 14 residues long. V lost 2 bases, J lost 9 bases, and 16 bases lay in between. Per the germline V gene, CDR1 is MNHEY and CDR2 is SMNVEV (reference sequence). CDR3 protein: CASSLRGSRLSYTF. The CDR3 bases are TGTGCCAGCAGTTTACGCGGGTCCCGGCTGAGCTACACCTTC.

Regarding this clone: Other DNA sequences in this specimen translate into the identical CDR3. The V and J genes are TRBV28 and TRBJ1-5; D is unresolved. V was clipped by 5 bases and J by 1 base, with 6 bases between them. CDR1 MDHEN and CDR2 SYDVKM come from the germline V gene. This CDR3 comprises 13 residues. CDR3 coding DNA: TGTGCCAGCAGTCTAGACAGCAATCAGCCCCAGCATTTT. This codes for CASSLDSNQPQHF.

The genes are TRBV27 and TRBJ1-5; the match to TRBD1 covers 7 bases. The CDR3 consists of 15 residues. With V trimmed by 7 bases and J by 2 bases, 8 bases remained unmatched. The germline V gene has CDR1 MNHEY and CDR2 SMNVEV (reference sequence). CDR3 sequence (DNA): TGTGCCAGCAACAAGCAGGGGGAAGGCAATCAGCCCCAGCATTTT. It specifies CASNKQGEGNQPQHF.

The CDR3 bases are TGTGCCAGCAGTTACCACAGGGGCCCTAATGAAAAACTGTTTTTT. Its translation: CASSYHRGPNEKLFF. The chain combines TRBV6-5 with TRBJ1-4; the match to TRBD1 covers 7 bases. There are 15 residues in the CDR3. The germline CDR1 and CDR2 sequences are MNHEY and SVGAGI. Unmatched junction bases numbered 3, after V lost 2 bases and J lost 3 bases.

This clone appeared a few times. The junction differs from germline at one of its ends, possibly a read error. The chain recombines TRBV5-3 with TRBJ2-1, with unresolved D. Being an ORF, TRBV5-3 has a function that is uncertain. CDR3 size: 12 residues. CDR3 coding DNA: TGTGCCAGCAGCTTGGTCGACAATGAGCAGTTCTTC. Translating gives CASSLVDNEQFF.

This clone occurred a few times. The chain joins TRBV5-1 to TRBJ1-1, with a weak D call TRBD1 (5 bases). CDR1 and CDR2 (germline): SGHRS, YFSETQ. This CDR3 region has 14 residues. V dropped 4 bases and J dropped 5 bases, with 15 bases sitting between them. The CDR3 here is CASSEDIGDTEAFF. The CDR3 nucleotides are TGCGCCAGCAGCGAGGACATTGGGGATACTGAAGCTTTCTTT.

In this sample, this clone turned up once. The chain combines TRBV6-1 with TRBJ2-3; D unclear. The ends were cut back, 6 bases at V and 4 bases at J, with 17 bases in the middle. The CDR3 loop spans 15 amino acids. CDR1 and CDR2 from the germline V gene are MNHNS and SASEGT. CDR3 loop: CASRISKVGADTQYF. CDR3 nucleotide sequence: TGTGCCAGCAGGATATCCAAGGTGGGCGCAGATACGCAGTATTTT.

This chain links TRBV5-1 with TRBJ2-3; D is undetermined. The CDR3 is 14 residues long. Deletions cut 0 bases from V and 2 bases from J, with 7 bases between. Germline assignment: CDR1 SGHRS and CDR2 YFSETQ. This CDR3 is CASSLAVTTDTQYF. CDR3 coding DNA: TGCGCCAGCAGCTTGGCCGTAACCACAGATACGCAGTATTTT.

This chain links TRBV4-3 with TRBJ1-5; tentative D call: TRBD1 (6 bases). V was trimmed by 1 base and J by 8 bases, leaving 18 bases between them. The CDR3 is 16 residues long. Germline V lookup: CDR1 LGHNA, CDR2 YSLEER. CDR3 DNA: TGCGCCAGCAGCCAAGCGGCAGGGGCCCTCCCAAAGCCCCAGCATTTT. It specifies CASSQAAGALPKPQHF.

This clone was detected a few times. This chain connects TRBV15 to TRBJ1-5; D is unresolved. This CDR3 comprises 14 residues. Germline V gene sequence: CDR1 LNHNV, CDR2 YYDKDF (reference sequence). Trimming stripped 0 bases from V and 7 bases from J, with 10 bases between. The CDR3 DNA reads as TGTGCCACCAGCAGAGATGGGAGAGAGCAGCCCCAGCATTTT. Translated: CATSRDGREQPQHF.

This clone was recorded only once. The gene calls are TRBV11-2 and TRBJ2-7; perhaps TRBD2 as D (5 bases). V was cut by 4 bases and J by 0 bases, with 10 bases left in between. The CDR3 runs 14 residues. Germline V gene data show CDR1 as SGHAT and CDR2 as FQNNGV. For the CDR3, the DNA is TGTGCCAGCAGCTCCCGGGGAGACTCCTACGAGCAGTACTTC. Translated: CASSSRGDSYEQYF.

This rearrangement joins TRBV19 to TRBJ2-5; TRBD1 or TRBD2 may be the D gene (6 bases each). The CDR3 sequence is 14 residues long. The V end lost 9 bases, the J end lost 5 bases, and 19 bases lay between the germline ends. Germline values: CDR1 LNHDA, CDR2 SQIVND (reference sequence). The CDR3 is CASASAGGRETQYF. In nucleotides, the CDR3 is TGTGCCAGCGCGTCGGCCGGGGGCAGGGAGACCCAGTACTTC.

The chain employs TRBV5-1 and TRBJ2-1, with 11 bases that match TRBD1. This CDR3 has 15 amino acids. J gave up 8 bases and V 3 bases, and 7 bases lay outside the gene matches. The germline CDR1 and CDR2 sequences are SGHRS and YFSETQ. CDR3 residues: CASSSTPGQGDEQFF. The CDR3 nucleotides read TGCGCCAGCAGCTCTACCCCGGGACAGGGGGATGAGCAGTTCTTC.

The rearrangement joins TRBV7-3 to TRBJ1-1; D gene unclear. Germline CDR1 and CDR2: SGHTA and FQGTGA. This CDR3 is 16 amino acids long. The ends were cut back, 0 bases at V and 1 base at J, with 12 bases in the middle. For the CDR3, the DNA is TGTGCCAGCAGCTTAACGTCCACGGACGGGAACACTGAAGCTTTCTTT. Translating gives CASSLTSTDGNTEAFF.

The chain employs TRBV6-4 and TRBJ2-1, with 8 positions matching TRBD2. V trimming: 3 bases; J trimming: 10 bases; junction bases outside the gene matches: 11. CDR3 size: 15 residues. Germline assignment: CDR1 MRHNA and CDR2 SNTAGT. The CDR3 DNA follows: TGTGCCAGCAGTGAACGCGGGGCGGGAGGAGGGGAGCAGTTCTTC. It specifies CASSERGAGGGEQFF.